The present T cell receptor (beta chain) was sequenced within a study of T cell responses to AZD1222 COVID-19 vaccine. CDR1 and CDR2 (germline): KGHSH, LQKENI. V lost 5 bases and J 7 bases, leaving 23 bases between the germline ends. The CDR3 contains 17 residues. TCRdb keeps only in-frame clones here, not all; method: immunoSEQ multiplex PCR. The sample records 95,000 to 150,000 clones, roughly 87% being singletons. This sequence originates from an adult who received the AZD1222 COVID-19 vaccine. V is TRBV18 and J is TRBJ2-2, with a possible D match to TRBD1 (6 bases). The sequencing used peripheral blood, collected 28 days after the second AZD1222 dose. The CDR3, as DNA: TGTGCCAGCTCAGCGCAACAGGGCCTTGGATGGATCGGGGAGCTGTTTTTT. It yields the protein CASSAQQGLGWIGELFF.